Listed below are T cell receptor beta chains from one sample, sequenced in a study of shared clonotypes between healthy human individuals. The repertoire was sequenced with immunoSEQ multiplex PCR; TCRdb's copy has only in-frame clones and lacks some. The table includes over a million clones, 70% to 80% detected once. Material: memory CD4+ T cells sorted from blood. The source is a man aged 18 to 29 in good health. The CDR3 runs from the conserved cysteine through the conserved F or W. D genes are given only for firm matches. For some rows the clone size is stated as once, few or many, or as a class when expanded; others skip it.

clone_size	v_call	j_call	d_call	cdr3_aa	cdr3_nt
few	TRBV14	TRBJ1-6	.	CASSQAVGYNSPLHF	TGTGCCAGCAGCCAAGCGGTGGGCTATAATTCACCCCTCCACTTT
.	TRBV7-2	TRBJ2-2	.	CASSLTSNTGELFF	TGTGCCAGCAGCTTGACATCGAACACCGGGGAGCTGTTTTTT
.	TRBV5-4	TRBJ2-7	TRBD2	CASSLDGLAYEQYF	TGTGCCAGCAGCTTGGATGGACTAGCCTACGAGCAGTACTTC
.	TRBV18	TRBJ1-1	.	CASSPPSVNTEAFF	TGTGCCAGCTCACCACCGAGCGTGAACACTGAAGCTTTCTTT
.	TRBV2	TRBJ1-6	TRBD1	CASRQGQGNSPLHF	TGTGCCAGCCGACAGGGGCAGGGTAATTCACCCCTCCACTTT
.	TRBV6-5	TRBJ1-2	TRBD1	CASSYLKGAPYGYTF	TGTGCCAGCAGTTACCTCAAGGGGGCTCCGTATGGCTACACCTTC
.	TRBV5-8	TRBJ2-1	TRBD2	CASSIGTSGVDEQFF	TGTGCCAGCAGCATTGGGACTAGCGGAGTCGATGAGCAGTTCTTC
.	TRBV7-9	TRBJ2-7	TRBD1	CASSLPGTVTYEQYF	TGTGCCAGCAGCTTACCCGGGACAGTGACCTACGAGCAGTACTTC
.	TRBV9	TRBJ1-4	.	CASSVSATNEKLFF	TGTGCCAGCAGCGTCAGCGCAACTAATGAAAAACTGTTTTTT
few	TRBV10-2	TRBJ1-1	TRBD1	CASRAGGGEAFF	TGCGCCAGCAGAGCAGGGGGCGGTGAAGCTTTCTTT
few	TRBV30	TRBJ2-5	.	CAWSRGGAQETQYF	TGTGCCTGGAGTCGCGGCGGGGCACAAGAGACCCAGTACTTC
few	TRBV2	TRBJ2-5	TRBD1	CASSEAGGQGKTQYF	TGTGCCAGCAGTGAAGCGGGAGGACAGGGGAAGACCCAGTACTTC
.	TRBV5-1	TRBJ2-1	.	CASSLQGVRYNEQFF	TGCGCCAGCAGCCTGCAAGGGGTAAGGTACAATGAGCAGTTCTTC
few	TRBV4-3	TRBJ2-7	.	CASSQQTSYEQYF	TGCGCCAGCAGCCAACAGACTAGTTACGAGCAGTACTTC
.	TRBV9	TRBJ2-2	.	CASSEGDIPTGELFF	TGTGCCAGCAGCGAGGGGGACATTCCCACCGGGGAGCTGTTTTTT
.	TRBV18	TRBJ1-2	.	CASSPQAFTELLPGGYTF	TGTGCCAGCTCACCACAAGCTTTTACGGAACTCTTGCCTGGGGGCTACACCTTC
once	TRBV29-1	TRBJ2-7	.	CSVIYPGRYEQYF	TGCAGCGTTATATATCCCGGTAGGTACGAGCAGTACTTC
.	TRBV7-9	TRBJ2-4	.	CASSFDPGINIQYF	TGTGCCAGCAGCTTCGACCCAGGGATAAACATTCAGTACTTC
.	TRBV6-1	TRBJ1-1	.	CASRERGTEAFF	TGTGCCAGCAGAGAACGGGGAACTGAAGCTTTCTTT
.	TRBV7-2	TRBJ2-5	TRBD1	CASSLQQGALETQYF	TGTGCCAGCAGCTTACAACAGGGGGCCCTAGAGACCCAGTACTTC
many	TRBV28	TRBJ1-2	.	CASRRTGGRYGYTF	TGTGCCAGCAGGCGGACGGGGGGGAGATATGGCTACACCTTC
.	TRBV11-2	TRBJ1-6	.	CASSLRQGSSSPLHF	TGTGCCAGCAGCTTAAGGCAGGGAAGCAGTTCACCCCTCCACTTT
.	TRBV19	TRBJ2-1	.	CASISGEYEQFF	TGTGCCAGTATCTCCGGGGAGTATGAGCAGTTCTTC
.	TRBV5-1	TRBJ2-3	.	CASSLERLTDTQYF	TGCGCCAGCAGCTTGGAGCGACTCACAGATACGCAGTATTTT
once	TRBV5-4	TRBJ1-3	.	CASSFLGMGNTIYF	TGTGCCAGCAGCTTCCTCGGGATGGGAAACACCATATATTTT
.	TRBV6-6	TRBJ1-1	TRBD1	CASSAGGTEAFF	TGTGCCAGCAGCGCAGGGGGCACTGAAGCTTTCTTT
.	TRBV27	TRBJ1-6	TRBD1	CASSPRRQGGGYSPLHF	TGTGCCAGCAGTCCCCGAAGACAGGGAGGGGGATATTCACCCCTCCACTTT